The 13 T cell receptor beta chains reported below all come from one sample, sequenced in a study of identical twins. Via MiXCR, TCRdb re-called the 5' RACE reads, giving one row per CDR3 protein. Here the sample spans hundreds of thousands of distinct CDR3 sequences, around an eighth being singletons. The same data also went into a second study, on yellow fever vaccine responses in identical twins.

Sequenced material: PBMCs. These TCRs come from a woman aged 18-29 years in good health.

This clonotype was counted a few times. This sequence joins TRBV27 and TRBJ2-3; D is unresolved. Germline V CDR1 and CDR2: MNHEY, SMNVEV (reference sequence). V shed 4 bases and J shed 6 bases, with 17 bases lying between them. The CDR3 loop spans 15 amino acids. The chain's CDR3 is CASSSGRVKFDTQYF. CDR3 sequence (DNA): TGTGCCAGCAGTTCCGGAAGGGTGAAATTCGATACGCAGTATTTT.

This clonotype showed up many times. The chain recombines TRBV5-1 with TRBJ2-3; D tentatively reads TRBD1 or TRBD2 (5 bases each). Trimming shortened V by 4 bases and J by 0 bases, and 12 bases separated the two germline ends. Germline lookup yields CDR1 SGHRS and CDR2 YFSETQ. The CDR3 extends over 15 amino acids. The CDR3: CASSRYRDSTDTQYF. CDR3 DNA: TGCGCCAGCAGCCGCTACCGGGACAGCACAGATACGCAGTATTTT.

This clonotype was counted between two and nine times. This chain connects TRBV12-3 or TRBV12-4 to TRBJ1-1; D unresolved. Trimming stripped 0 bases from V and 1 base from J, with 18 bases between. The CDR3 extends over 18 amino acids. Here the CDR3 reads CASSLARDTGGRNTEAFF. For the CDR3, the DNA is TGTGCCAGCAGTTTAGCGCGAGATACCGGAGGGAGGAACACTGAAGCTTTCTTT.

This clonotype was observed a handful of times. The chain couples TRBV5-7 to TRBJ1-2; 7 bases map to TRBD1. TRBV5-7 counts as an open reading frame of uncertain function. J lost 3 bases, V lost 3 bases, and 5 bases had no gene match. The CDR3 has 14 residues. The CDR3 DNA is TGTGCCAGCAGCTCGGGACAGAGGGACTATGGCTACACCTTC. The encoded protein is CASSSGQRDYGYTF.

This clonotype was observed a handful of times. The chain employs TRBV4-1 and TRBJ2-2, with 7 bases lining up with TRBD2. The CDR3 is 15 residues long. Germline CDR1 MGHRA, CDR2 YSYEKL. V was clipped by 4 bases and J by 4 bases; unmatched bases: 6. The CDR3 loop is CASSRGGTTTGELFF. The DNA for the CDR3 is TGCGCCAGCAGCCGGGGGGGGACCACCACCGGGGAGCTGTTTTTT.

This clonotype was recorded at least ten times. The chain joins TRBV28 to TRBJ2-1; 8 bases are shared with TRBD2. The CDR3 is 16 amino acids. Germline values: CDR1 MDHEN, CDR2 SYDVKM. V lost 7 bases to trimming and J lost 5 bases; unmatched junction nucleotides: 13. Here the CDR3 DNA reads TGTGCCAGCAACACTGGGCCGGGAGGGCTCCACAATGAGCAGTTCTTC. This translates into CASNTGPGGLHNEQFF.

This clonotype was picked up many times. CDR3 sequence (DNA): TGTGCCACCAGTGATTCCTGGTCCGTTCAGCCCCAGCATTTT. Amino acids: CATSDSWSVQPQHF. This sequence joins TRBV24-1 and TRBJ1-5, with D unresolved. CDR1 is KGHDR, CDR2 SFDVKD, per germline. CDR3 size: 14 residues. Deletions cut 2 bases from V and 6 bases from J, with 10 bases between.

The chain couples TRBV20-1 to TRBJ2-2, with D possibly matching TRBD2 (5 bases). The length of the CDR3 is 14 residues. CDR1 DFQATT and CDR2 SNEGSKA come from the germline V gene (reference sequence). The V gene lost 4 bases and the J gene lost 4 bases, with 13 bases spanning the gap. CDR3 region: CSAMDLAITGELFF. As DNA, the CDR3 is TGCAGTGCTATGGATCTAGCAATCACCGGGGAGCTGTTTTTT.

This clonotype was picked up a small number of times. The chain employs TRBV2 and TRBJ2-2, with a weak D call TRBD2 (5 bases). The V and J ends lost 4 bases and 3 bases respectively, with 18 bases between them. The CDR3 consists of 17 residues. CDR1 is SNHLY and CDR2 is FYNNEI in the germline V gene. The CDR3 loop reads CASSVWKAARHTGELFF. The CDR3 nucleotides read TGTGCCAGCAGTGTATGGAAAGCGGCGAGGCACACCGGGGAGCTGTTTTTT. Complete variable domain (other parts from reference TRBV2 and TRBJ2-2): EPEVTQTPSHQVTQMGQEVILRCVPISNHLYFYWYRQILGQKVEFLVSFYNNEISEKSEIFDDQFSVERPDGSNFTLKIRSTKLEDSAMYFCASSVWKAARHTGELFFGEGSRLTVL.

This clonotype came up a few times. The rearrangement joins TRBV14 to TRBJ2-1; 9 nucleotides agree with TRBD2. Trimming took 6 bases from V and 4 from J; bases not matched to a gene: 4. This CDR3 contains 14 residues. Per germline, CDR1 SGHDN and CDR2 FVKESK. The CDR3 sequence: CASSSGSGYNEQFF. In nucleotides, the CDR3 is TGTGCCAGCAGTAGCGGGAGTGGGTACAATGAGCAGTTCTTC.

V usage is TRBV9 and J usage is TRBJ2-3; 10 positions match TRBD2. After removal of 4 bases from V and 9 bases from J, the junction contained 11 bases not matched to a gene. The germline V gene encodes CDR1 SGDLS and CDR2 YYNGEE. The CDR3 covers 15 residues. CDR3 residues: CASSPGSGGANTQYF. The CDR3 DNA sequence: TGTGCCAGCAGCCCAGGAAGCGGGGGGGCCAACACGCAGTATTTT.

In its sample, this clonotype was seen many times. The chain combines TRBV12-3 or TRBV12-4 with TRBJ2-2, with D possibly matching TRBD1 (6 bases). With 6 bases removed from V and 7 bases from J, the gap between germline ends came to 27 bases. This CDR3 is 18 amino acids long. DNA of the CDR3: TGTGCCAGCAGCCAGCACTACATATATGTCAGGGGCGGCGGGGAGCTGTTTTTT. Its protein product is CASSQHYIYVRGGGELFF.

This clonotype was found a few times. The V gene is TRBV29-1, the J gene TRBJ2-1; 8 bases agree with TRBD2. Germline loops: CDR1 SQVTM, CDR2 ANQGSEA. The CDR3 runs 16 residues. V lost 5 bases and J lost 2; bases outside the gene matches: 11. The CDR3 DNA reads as TGCAGCGTTAGCTCTGGAGCAGCGGGAGCCTACAATGAGCAGTTCTTC. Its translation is CSVSSGAAGAYNEQFF.